Included here is one T cell receptor beta chain sequence, with context. The CDR3 consists of 18 residues. CDR1 is LNHNV and CDR2 is YYDKDF in the germline V gene (reference sequence). V lost 8 bases and J lost 6; bases outside the gene matches: 16. Clones were read by immunoSEQ multiplex PCR, and TCRdb kept only the in-frame ones, dropping some. The repertoire holds nearly 9,000 clones, with under 25% as singletons. Treatment given: randomized to nivolumab then ipilimumab (arm A) or the reverse (arm B). Patients had received no earlier DNA-damaging chemotherapy. This entry belongs to a study of sequential checkpoint blockade in melanoma. Study at large: First-line arms were nivolumab then ipilimumab, or the reverse, randomized 1:1.

The source is a human donor with melanoma. The chain links TRBV15 to TRBJ2-2; 12 bases line up with TRBD1. The material sequenced was tumor tissue (inferred from file names), taken from a patient given nivolumab and ipilimumab in sequence. Here the CDR3 reads CATEGPRDRGLVSGELFF. CDR3 DNA sequence: TGTGCCACCGAAGGCCCCCGGGACAGGGGGCTGGTATCCGGGGAGCTGTTTTTT.